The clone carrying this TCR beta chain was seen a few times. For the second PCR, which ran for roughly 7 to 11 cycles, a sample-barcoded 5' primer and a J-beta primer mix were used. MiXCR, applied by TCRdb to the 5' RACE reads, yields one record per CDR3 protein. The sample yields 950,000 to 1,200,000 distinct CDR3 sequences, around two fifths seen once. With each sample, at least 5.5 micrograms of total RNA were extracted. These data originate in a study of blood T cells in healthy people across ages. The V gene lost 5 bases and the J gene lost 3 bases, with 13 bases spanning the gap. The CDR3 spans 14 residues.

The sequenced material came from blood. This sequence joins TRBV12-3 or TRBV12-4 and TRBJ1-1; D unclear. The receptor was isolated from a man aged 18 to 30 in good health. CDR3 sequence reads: CASSPDWEYTEAFF. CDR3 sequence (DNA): TGTGCCAGCAGTCCCGACTGGGAGTACACTGAAGCTTTCTTT.